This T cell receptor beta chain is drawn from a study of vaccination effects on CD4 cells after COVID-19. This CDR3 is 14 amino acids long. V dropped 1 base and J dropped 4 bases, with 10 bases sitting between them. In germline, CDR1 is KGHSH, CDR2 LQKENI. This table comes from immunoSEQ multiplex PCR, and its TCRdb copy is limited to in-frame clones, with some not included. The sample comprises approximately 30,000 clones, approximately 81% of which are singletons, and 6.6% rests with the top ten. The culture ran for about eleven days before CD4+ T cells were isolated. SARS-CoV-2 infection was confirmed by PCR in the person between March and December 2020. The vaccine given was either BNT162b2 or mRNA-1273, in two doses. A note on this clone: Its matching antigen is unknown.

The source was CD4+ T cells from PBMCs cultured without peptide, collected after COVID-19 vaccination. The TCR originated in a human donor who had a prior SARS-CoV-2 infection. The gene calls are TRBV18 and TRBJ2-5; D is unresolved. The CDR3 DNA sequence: TGTGCCAGCTCACCACAGGGTTTTTTAGAGACCCAGTACTTC. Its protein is CASSPQGFLETQYF. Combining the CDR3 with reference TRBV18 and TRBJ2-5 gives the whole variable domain NAGVMQNPRHLVRRRGQEARLRCSPMKGHSHVYWYRQLPEEGLKFMVYLQKENIIDESGMPKERFSAEFPKEGPSILRIQQVVRGDSAAYFCASSPQGFLETQYFGPGTRLLVL.